This entry is about one TCR beta chain. The data were taken from a study of blood T cell repertoires in COVID-19. Whole-study context: Acute and convalescent COVID-19 specimens originated in the United States, Italy and Spain. T cells, B-cell-depleted T cells, or PBMCs supplied cDNA or gDNA.

CDR1 and CDR2 (germline): SQVTM, ANQGSEA. V was pared by 1 base and J by 5 bases, with 11 bases between. This CDR3 comprises 13 residues. Original data processing: Amplification with reference gene primers provided the estimates of nucleated cell counts. Profiling relied on immunoSEQ multiplex PCR, and the TCRdb table lists in-frame clones only, not all of them. The V and J calls and clone size are taken from that table; D and trimming were inferred from the DNA. The sample lists 240,000 or so clones, roughly 80% seen once, with roughly 3.3% in the top ten. V is TRBV29-1 and J is TRBJ1-1; D remains ambiguous. Sequencing input: peripheral blood. The origin of this receptor is a woman in her late teens or twenties with acute or convalescent COVID-19. CDR3 nucleotide sequence: TGCAGCGTTGAAGGACCGACTTGGACTGAAGCTTTCTTT. Translating it yields CSVEGPTWTEAFF.